This T cell receptor beta chain comes out of a study of cytomegalovirus exposure and HLA in healthy donors. The germline CDR1 and CDR2 sequences are SGHRS and YFSETQ. With 3 bases clipped from V and 2 bases from J, the junction kept 3 bases outside the gene matches. The CDR3 is made up of 14 amino acids. Use of 60 Vbeta and 13 Jbeta primers characterized the PCR. The data were produced by immunoSEQ multiplex PCR, yet TCRdb's version contains in-frame clones alone and is incomplete. The profile shows roughly 100,000 clones, roughly a tenth of them singletons. Regarding this clone: Antigen specificity is unknown.

The study, taken as a whole, reports: The study flagged 150 to 200 TCR beta chains as cytomegalovirus-associated. Confirmation in vitro established that three CMV-associated chains were specific for CMV antigens. With DRB1 most and HLA-C fewest, TCR association rates differed between HLA loci in a later analysis.

This chain links TRBV5-1 with TRBJ2-3, with TRBD2 identical over 7 bases. Sequencing was carried out using PBMCs. The TCR was taken from a middle-aged man in good health and CMV-seropositive. The CDR3 DNA reads TGCGCCAGCAGCTGGGGGGGGAACACAGATACGCAGTATTTT. As protein: CASSWGGNTDTQYF. The variable domain in full, completed from reference TRBV5-1 and TRBJ2-3, reads KAGVTQTPRYLIKTRGQQVTLSCSPISGHRSVSWYQQTPGQGLQFLFEYFSETQRNKGNFPGRFSGRQFSNSRSEMNVSTLELGDSALYLCASSWGGNTDTQYFGPGTRLTVL.